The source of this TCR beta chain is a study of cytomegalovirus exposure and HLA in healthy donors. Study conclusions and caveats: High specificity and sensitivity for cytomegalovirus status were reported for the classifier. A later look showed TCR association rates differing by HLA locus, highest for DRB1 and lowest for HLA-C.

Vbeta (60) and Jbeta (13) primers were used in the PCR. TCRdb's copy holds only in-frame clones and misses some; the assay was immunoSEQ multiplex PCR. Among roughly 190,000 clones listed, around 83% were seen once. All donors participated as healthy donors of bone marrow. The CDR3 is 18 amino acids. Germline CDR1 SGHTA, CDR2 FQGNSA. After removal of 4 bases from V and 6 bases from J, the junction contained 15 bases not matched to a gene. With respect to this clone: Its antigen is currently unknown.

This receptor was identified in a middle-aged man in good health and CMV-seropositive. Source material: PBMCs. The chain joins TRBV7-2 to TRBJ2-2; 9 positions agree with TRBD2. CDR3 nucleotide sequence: TGTGCCAGCAGCTCCCCCCCCAGTAGCGGGAGTTTCGCCGGGGAGCTGTTTTTT. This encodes CASSSPPSSGSFAGELFF.